A single sample gave rise to the 32 T cell receptor beta chains below, sequenced in a study of CD8+CD57+ T cells in acquired aplastic anemia. CD8+CD57+ cell expansion had been shown by flow cytometry in patients chosen for sequencing. Genomic DNA served as template for TCR beta VDJ and CDR3 profiling. TCRdb independently ran MiXCR on the reads; one entry per CDR3 protein. The data show roughly 200,000 distinct CDR3 sequences, with around 60% seen just once and 42% held by the top ten. Material for sequencing was sorted CD4+, CD8+, or CD8+CD57+ T cells (not recorded which) from PBMCs. Source of these receptors: a human donor with aplastic anemia.

V usage is TRBV2 and J usage is TRBJ2-1; 10 bases line up with TRBD2. The CDR3 is 14 residues long. The V gene end was trimmed by 6 bases and the J gene end by 4 bases; junction bases not matched to a gene: 3. Germline values: CDR1 SNHLY, CDR2 FYNNEI. The CDR3 region is CASRASGSYNEQFF. CDR3 coding DNA: TGTGCCAGCAGGGCTAGCGGGAGTTACAATGAGCAGTTCTTC.

This clonotype has only one observation. A junction end diverges from the germline sequence, so it may reflect a read error. The chain uses TRBV24-1 and TRBJ2-3; 8 bases match TRBD1. The CDR3 length is 14 residues. The germline V gene encodes CDR1 KGHDR and CDR2 SFDVKD. The CDR3 DNA is TGTGCCGCCAGTGTAACAGGGGGTCCAGATACGCAGTATTTT. Protein product: CAASVTGGPDTQYF.

With regard to this clonotype: A read error may produce the germline difference seen at one junction end. The rearrangement uses TRBV11-2 and TRBJ2-7; 7 nucleotides line up with TRBD1. This CDR3 is 15 amino acids long. Germline V gene data show CDR1 as SGHAT and CDR2 as FQNNGV. CDR3 DNA sequence: TGCGCCAGCAGCCTCAAAACAGGGGTTGCCGACGAGCAGTACTTC. Translated: CASSLKTGVADEQYF.

This rearrangement joins TRBV24-1 to TRBJ1-4; 10 bases line up with TRBD1. Trimming at V came to 5 bases and at J to 7 bases, leaving 0 bases not matched to a gene. The CDR3 has 13 residues. Germline V gene data show CDR1 as KGHDR and CDR2 as SFDVKD. CDR3 in DNA: TGTGCCACCAGTGGGGACAGGGGTGAAAAACTGTTTTTT. It codes for CATSGDRGEKLFF.

This chain uses TRBV10-2 with TRBJ1-6; D uncertain. V was pared by 8 bases and J by 7 bases, with 9 bases between. The CDR3 runs 12 residues. Germline V CDR1 and CDR2: WSHSY, SAAADI. As DNA, the CDR3 is TGCGCCAGCGGCCCCGGGAATTCACCCCTCCACTTT. Translation: CASGPGNSPLHF.

This chain joins TRBV10-3 and TRBJ2-7; 7 bases line up with TRBD1. The trim removed 6 bases at V and 1 base at J, leaving 9 bases unmatched. The CDR3 length is 15 residues. Germline V gives CDR1 ENHRY, CDR2 SYGVKD. The CDR3 DNA reads as TGTGCCATCAGGGCCGGGACAGTCCGTTCCTACGAGCAGTACTTC. The encoded protein is CAIRAGTVRSYEQYF.

J is TRBJ2-5 and V is TRBV7-8; unclear D gene. With 3 bases removed from V and 4 bases from J, the gap between germline ends came to 9 bases. The CDR3 consists of 13 residues. In germline, CDR1 is SGHVS, CDR2 FQNEAQ. In DNA form, the CDR3 reads TGTGCCAGCAGCTTCAGACGTTCAGAGACCCAGTACTTC. It encodes CASSFRRSETQYF.

A single count supports this clonotype. The V call is TRBV7-3, the J call TRBJ2-3, with 12 nucleotides matching TRBD2. After removal of 3 bases from V and 2 bases from J, the junction contained 3 bases not matched to a gene. CDR3 length: 16 amino acids. Germline CDR1 reads SGHTA; CDR2 reads FQGTGA. DNA of the CDR3: TGTGCCAGCAGCTTGACTAGCGGGGGTAACACAGATACGCAGTATTTT. Its translation: CASSLTSGGNTDTQYF.

The chain combines TRBV10-3 with TRBJ2-5; TRBD1 agrees at 8 bases. Germline trimming cut 8 bases from V and 1 base from J; bases unmatched to any gene: 9. The V gene's germline CDR1 is ENHRY and CDR2 SYGVKD. There are 15 residues in the CDR3. The CDR3 is CAIRSSGTGQETQYF. DNA for the CDR3: TGTGCCATCCGCTCATCCGGGACAGGCCAAGAGACCCAGTACTTC.

The V and J genes are TRBV5-1 and TRBJ1-2; D not resolved. The germline CDR1 and CDR2 sequences are SGHRS and YFSETQ. The V end was cut by 0 bases, the J end by 4 bases, with 19 bases between. This CDR3 spans 17 amino acids. CDR3 in DNA: TGCGCCAGCAGCTTGGCCGGGCCAATACAGTTAGCCTATGGCTACACCTTC. It codes for CASSLAGPIQLAYGYTF. The full variable domain, rest sourced from reference TRBV5-1 and TRBJ1-2, is KAGVTQTPRYLIKTRGQQVTLSCSPISGHRSVSWYQQTPGQGLQFLFEYFSETQRNKGNFPGRFSGRQFSNSRSEMNVSTLELGDSALYLCASSLAGPIQLAYGYTFGSGTRLTVV.

The rearrangement links TRBV24-1 to TRBJ1-5; maybe TRBD1 (5 bases). The V gene lost 3 bases and the J gene lost 9 bases, with 20 bases spanning the gap. Germline lookup yields CDR1 KGHDR and CDR2 SFDVKD. The CDR3 runs to 16 residues. The CDR3 spells CATSDGGRMGEVPQHF. CDR3 DNA: TGTGCCACCAGTGATGGGGGACGGATGGGTGAAGTGCCCCAGCATTTT.

This chain connects TRBV2 to TRBJ2-7; D possibly uses TRBD1 or TRBD2 (5 bases each). CDR3 length equals 14 residues. The germline CDR1 and CDR2 sequences are SNHLY and FYNNEI. Between the trimmed V and J ends, which lost 7 bases and 8 bases, there was a span of 21 bases. This CDR3 is CASKQRGRFYKQYF. CDR3 in DNA: TGTGCCAGCAAGCAGAGGGGTAGGTTTTATAAGCAGTACTTC.

Turning to this clonotype: Mismatch with germline at one junction end may stem from a read error. CDR3 DNA sequence: TGTGCCAGCAGCAGAGGGTACGGACAGGGCTATGGCTACACCTTC. Amino acids: CASSRGYGQGYGYTF. The chain recombines TRBV5-1 with TRBJ1-2; 8 bases are a match to TRBD1. CDR1 and CDR2 from the germline V gene are SGHRS and YFSETQ. This CDR3 is 15 amino acids long. Complete variable domain (other parts from reference TRBV5-1 and TRBJ1-2): KAGVTQTPRYLIKTRGQQVTLSCSPISGHRSVSWYQQTPGQGLQFLFEYFSETQRNKGNFPGRFSGRQFSNSRSEMNVSTLELGDSALYLCASSRGYGQGYGYTFGSGTRLTVV.

This chain links TRBV10-2 with TRBJ2-7; 8 bases map to TRBD2. Germline CDR1 and CDR2: WSHSY and SAAADI. Trimming removed 3 bases from V and 0 bases from J; junction bases left unmatched: 4. CDR3 length equals 15 residues. This chain's CDR3 is CASSERSGSSYEQYF. CDR3 nucleotide sequence: TGCGCCAGCAGTGAAAGAAGCGGGAGCTCCTACGAGCAGTACTTC.

The sample holds many counts of this clonotype. This chain joins TRBV11-2 and TRBJ2-1; weak D call: TRBD2 (6 bases). V was shortened by 2 bases and J by 15 bases, with 11 bases between the two germline ends. From germline, CDR1 is SGHAT and CDR2 FQNNGV. The CDR3 totals 11 residues. CDR3 sequence reads: CASSLTGVVFF. The CDR3, as DNA: TGTGCCAGCAGCTTAACGGGGGTGGTGTTCTTC.

This sequence joins TRBV11-2 and TRBJ2-5; no firm D call. Per germline, CDR1 SGHAT and CDR2 FQNNGV. The ends were cut back, 0 bases at V and 5 bases at J, with 7 bases in the middle. This CDR3 is built from 13 residues. CDR3 sequence (DNA): TGTGCCAGCAGCTTAGAGGCGTACGAGACCCAGTACTTC. Translated: CASSLEAYETQYF.

There are many counts of this clonotype. The chain recombines TRBV5-8 with TRBJ1-2; 8 positions agree with TRBD1. V was pared by 3 bases and J by 13 bases, with 8 bases of the junction left unmatched. From germline, CDR1 is SGHTS and CDR2 YDEGEE. This CDR3 is built from 12 residues. CDR3 protein: CASSWGTGGPTF. Here the CDR3 DNA reads TGTGCCAGCAGCTGGGGAACAGGGGGGCCCACCTTC.

The chain carries TRBV20-1 and TRBJ2-1, with 12 bases aligning to TRBD2. Trimming took 7 bases from V and 8 from J; bases not matched to a gene: 9. The CDR3 runs to 14 residues. Per the germline V gene, CDR1 is DFQATT and CDR2 is SNEGSKA (reference sequence). The CDR3 spells CSVALAGGVDEQFF. The CDR3 DNA follows: TGCAGTGTTGCACTAGCGGGAGGTGTCGATGAGCAGTTCTTC.

The chain combines TRBV7-9 with TRBJ2-1; 11 nucleotides line up with TRBD1. CDR3 size: 14 residues. The germline CDR1 and CDR2 sequences are SEHNR and FQNEAQ (reference sequence). Losses at the gene ends were 5 bases for V and 6 bases for J; bases not matched to a gene: 3. CDR3 in amino acids: CASSIGTGGNEQFF. In nucleotides, the CDR3 is TGTGCCAGCAGCATCGGGACAGGGGGCAATGAGCAGTTCTTC.

Many counts were recorded for this clonotype. This chain links TRBV29-1 with TRBJ2-2; the match to TRBD2 covers 9 bases. V lost 0 bases to trimming and J lost 4 bases; unmatched junction nucleotides: 12. The CDR3 is 18 amino acids. Germline CDR1 is SQVTM and CDR2 is ANQGSEA. Written as DNA, the CDR3 is TGCAGCGTTGAAGATCTGGCGGGGGGGCGGGGGGTCACCGGGGAGCTGTTTTTT. Its protein product is CSVEDLAGGRGVTGELFF.

V usage is TRBV7-8 and J usage is TRBJ2-5; 14 bases agree with TRBD2. CDR1 and CDR2 from the germline V gene are SGHVS and FQNEAQ. CDR3 size: 18 residues. The V segment lost 4 bases and the J segment 4 bases; nucleotides outside the gene matches: 11. The DNA for the CDR3 is TGTGCCAGCAGCTCCTACCGACTAGCGGGAGGGCCGAGAGAGACCCAGTACTTC. It encodes CASSSYRLAGGPRETQYF.

The chain recombines TRBV7-9 with TRBJ1-1, with 9 positions matching TRBD1. The germline CDR1 and CDR2 sequences are SEHNR and FQNEAQ (reference sequence). This CDR3 spans 17 amino acids. J lost 1 base, V lost 0 bases, and 6 bases had no gene match. Here the CDR3 reads CASSLAIQGARNTEAFF. In nucleotides, the CDR3 is TGTGCCAGCAGCTTAGCGATACAGGGGGCCCGGAACACTGAAGCTTTCTTT.

This clonotype was detected many times. V is TRBV7-9 and J is TRBJ2-3; D unclear. Germline assignment: CDR1 SEHNR and CDR2 FQNEAQ (reference sequence). The CDR3 has 13 amino acids. The V and J ends lost 1 base and 2 bases respectively, with 4 bases between them. CDR3 DNA sequence: TGTGCCAGCAGCTTAGTAGTCACAGATACGCAGTATTTT. Protein sequence: CASSLVVTDTQYF.

The gene calls are TRBV29-1 and TRBJ1-2, with 10 bases aligning to TRBD1. The CDR3 consists of 13 residues. The germline V gene encodes CDR1 SQVTM and CDR2 ANQGSEA. The CDR3 DNA reads TGCACCGTAAGAGGCGGGACAGGGGACGGCTACACCTTC. Residues: CTVRGGTGDGYTF.

DNA of the CDR3: TGTGCCAGCAGCTCCACGAATACGCAGTATTTT. This codes for CASSSTNTQYF. The rearrangement links TRBV7-9 to TRBJ2-3; D is unclear. V dropped 4 bases and J dropped 7 bases, with 6 bases sitting between them. Germline V lookup: CDR1 SEHNR, CDR2 FQNEAQ (reference sequence). The CDR3 consists of 11 residues.

A single count supports this clonotype. The rearrangement links TRBV2 to TRBJ2-7; TRBD1 matches at 7 bases. The CDR3 loop spans 13 amino acids. Trimming took 4 bases from V and 4 from J; bases not matched to a gene: 4. Germline CDR1 is SNHLY and CDR2 is FYNNEI. In DNA, the CDR3 is TGTGCCAGCAGTGGACAGGGCTTTTACGAGCAGTACTTC. Translating it yields CASSGQGFYEQYF.

The rearrangement uses TRBV29-1 and TRBJ2-5; D perhaps matches TRBD2 (6 bases). Trimming took off 7 bases at V and 2 bases at J, with 11 bases between the two ends. The CDR3 runs 12 residues. CDR1 is SQVTM, CDR2 ANQGSEA, per germline. The CDR3 region has the DNA TGCAGCGGGGGACTCCAACAAGAGACCCAGTACTTC. This gives the protein CSGGLQQETQYF.

The rearrangement uses TRBV10-1 and TRBJ1-6; the D is unclear. This CDR3 has 13 residues. The germline V and J ends were trimmed by 5 bases and 10 bases, with 12 bases remaining between them. Germline V lookup: CDR1 WNHNN, CDR2 SYGVQD (reference sequence). CDR3 nucleotide sequence: TGCGCCAGCAGTCCCAAAGCGGGATCACCCCTCCACTTT. Amino acids: CASSPKAGSPLHF.

The chain employs TRBV10-2 and TRBJ2-7; 7 positions match TRBD2. The trim removed 2 bases at V and 6 bases at J, leaving 7 bases unmatched. The CDR3 length is 14 residues. Germline CDR1 is WSHSY and CDR2 is SAAADI. In nucleotides, the CDR3 is TGCGCCAGCAGTGAGATCGGACTAGTTGGCGAGCAGTACTTC. As protein: CASSEIGLVGEQYF.

Of note for this clonotype: Compared with germline, one end of the junction differs, possibly owing to a read error. This rearrangement joins TRBV5-5 to TRBJ1-4; D possibly corresponds to TRBD1 (5 bases). The germline gives CDR1 SGHKS, CDR2 YYEKEE (reference sequence). This CDR3 region has 18 residues. The CDR3 sequence is CASSLVVEGQGSNGKLFF. The CDR3 region has the DNA TGTGCCAGCAGCTTGGTGGTTGAGGGGCAGGGATCTAATGGAAAACTGTTTTTT.

This chain connects TRBV19 to TRBJ1-2; tentative D call: TRBD1 (6 bases). CDR3 length: 15 amino acids. CDR1 LNHDA and CDR2 SQIVND come from the germline V gene (reference sequence). The germline V and J ends were trimmed by 0 bases and 6 bases, with 14 bases remaining between them. The CDR3 nucleotides are TGTGCCAGTAGTATAGACAGGGGATGGACAAATGGCTACACCTTC. This gives the protein CASSIDRGWTNGYTF.

This rearrangement joins TRBV29-1 to TRBJ2-5; 14 bases are a match to TRBD2. V dropped 7 bases and J dropped 5; count of bases not matched to a gene: 3. CDR1 and CDR2 from the germline V gene are SQVTM and ANQGSEA. This CDR3 is 13 amino acids long. For the CDR3, the DNA is TGCAGCGGGACTAGCGGGGGGCACGAGACCCAGTACTTC. Amino acid sequence: CSGTSGGHETQYF.